Following are 24 T cell receptor beta chains from one sample sequenced in a study of cytomegalovirus exposure and HLA in healthy donors. Use of 60 Vbeta and 13 Jbeta primers characterized the PCR. Assay: immunoSEQ multiplex PCR; the TCRdb copy retains only in-frame clones and omits some. The sample has about 170,000 clones; around 77% are singletons. Sequencing input: PBMCs. These receptor sequences come from a woman aged 25 to 39 in good health and CMV-seropositive.

The rearrangement links TRBV7-9 to TRBJ1-1; the D is unclear. Germline loops: CDR1 SEHNR, CDR2 FQNEAQ (reference sequence). The V and J ends lost 9 bases and 3 bases respectively, with 11 bases between them. The CDR3 runs to 12 residues. CDR3 sequence: CASLTEYTEAFF. The CDR3 coding sequence is TGTGCCAGTCTGACGGAGTACACTGAAGCTTTCTTT.

Details on this clone: One end of the junction is discordant with germline, which a read error may explain. The rearrangement uses TRBV6-1 and TRBJ2-5; 10 bases line up with TRBD2. The DNA end lines up better with TRBJ2-7; the J call may be wrong. The CDR3 is 15 residues long. Germline values: CDR1 MNHNS, CDR2 SASEGT. CDR3 coding DNA: TGTGCCAGCAGAGAAGCGGGAGGGAGGACCTACGAGCAGTACTTC. The encoded protein is CASREAGGRTYEQYF.

This clone was observed once. The V gene is TRBV19, the J gene TRBJ2-3; D remains ambiguous. The CDR3 covers 17 residues. The germline CDR1 and CDR2 sequences are LNHDA and SQIVND (reference sequence). Trimming left V 2 bases short and J 0 bases short, with 15 bases between. The CDR3 spells CASSISWRDSSTDTQYF. CDR3 in DNA: TGTGCCAGTAGTATATCGTGGCGAGACTCTAGCACAGATACGCAGTATTTT.

This rearrangement joins TRBV19 to TRBJ2-1; TRBD1 aligns across 9 bases. Germline V gene data show CDR1 as LNHDA and CDR2 as SQIVND (reference sequence). The ends lost 1 base at V and 4 bases at J; junction bases unmatched: 5. The CDR3 covers 16 residues. Here the CDR3 DNA reads TGTGCCAGTAGTATAGGATCTGGGACAGGGTACAATGAGCAGTTCTTC. Amino acids: CASSIGSGTGYNEQFF.

This chain uses TRBV13 with TRBJ2-5, with 10 bases aligning to TRBD1. Germline CDR1 is PRHDT and CDR2 is FYEKMQ (reference sequence). The CDR3 is made up of 15 amino acids. The V and J ends lost 5 bases and 5 bases, in that order; junction bases with no gene match: 8. CDR3 region: CASSIRTGGKETQYF. CDR3 DNA: TGTGCCAGCAGCATTCGGACAGGGGGAAAGGAGACCCAGTACTTC.

The genes are TRBV6-5 and TRBJ2-7; 8 bases are shared with TRBD1. The CDR3 runs 14 residues. Germline V gene lookup returns CDR1 MNHEY and CDR2 SVGAGI. After removal of 5 bases from V and 2 bases from J, the junction contained 5 bases not matched to a gene. This CDR3 is CASSRTGSTYEQYF. CDR3 nucleotides: TGTGCCAGCAGTAGGACAGGGTCGACCTACGAGCAGTACTTC.

For the CDR3, the DNA is TGTGCCAGCAGTTACGGGGGGGAGTTGAACACTGAAGCTTTCTTT. Translating it yields CASSYGGELNTEAFF. V is TRBV6-6 and J is TRBJ1-1; tentatively, D is TRBD1 (5 bases). CDR3 size: 15 residues. Germline V gene data show CDR1 as MNHNY and CDR2 as SVGAGI (reference sequence). Trimming shortened V by 2 bases and J by 0 bases, and 10 bases separated the two germline ends.

J is TRBJ2-7 and V is TRBV2; 9 bases are shared with TRBD2. The germline V gene encodes CDR1 SNHLY and CDR2 FYNNEI. V lost 6 bases, J lost 3 bases, and 12 bases stayed unmatched. The CDR3 is 16 amino acids. CDR3 residues: CASSYGTSLPHYEQYF. Here the CDR3 DNA reads TGTGCCAGCAGCTATGGGACTAGCTTACCGCACTACGAGCAGTACTTC.

J is TRBJ2-1 and V is TRBV28; 7 bases line up with TRBD2. In germline, CDR1 is MDHEN, CDR2 SYDVKM. CDR3 length equals 12 residues. The CDR3 DNA follows: TGTGCTGCGGGGGTCACATACAATGAGCAGTTCTTC. It translates to CAAGVTYNEQFF.

This chain links TRBV5-1 with TRBJ1-1; D possibly corresponds to TRBD1 (5 bases). The CDR3 has 15 residues. Trimming left V 4 bases short and J 1 base short, with 14 bases between. Germline CDR1 reads SGHRS; CDR2 reads YFSETQ. CDR3 DNA sequence: TGCGCCAGCAGCCCGGGGGGGGTGGGGAACACTGAAGCTTTCTTT. Encoded protein: CASSPGGVGNTEAFF.

This clone is a singleton in its sample. The gene calls are TRBV5-6 and TRBJ1-1; D not certain. CDR1 SGHDT and CDR2 YYEEEE come from the germline V gene. The CDR3 is 13 amino acids. V lost 0 bases to trimming and J lost 5 bases, with 8 bases between them. In DNA form, the CDR3 reads TGTGCCAGCAGCTTGGCCCGTTTGACTGAAGCTTTCTTT. Protein product: CASSLARLTEAFF.

This chain uses TRBV19 with TRBJ1-2, with TRBD1 matching 8 bases. This CDR3 is 11 amino acids long. In germline, CDR1 is LNHDA, CDR2 SQIVND (reference sequence). The CDR3 sequence is CASDRGYGYTF. The CDR3 region has the DNA TGTGCATCAGACAGGGGTTATGGCTACACCTTC.

The J gene is TRBJ2-7, the V gene TRBV4-3; possible D gene TRBD2, 6 bases. Germline V lookup: CDR1 LGHNA, CDR2 YSLEER. The CDR3 is made up of 13 amino acids. V was shortened by 4 bases and J by 11 bases, with 18 bases between the two germline ends. CDR3 sequence: CASSLMMGGGKYF. The CDR3, as DNA: TGCGCCAGCAGCCTAATGATGGGTGGAGGGAAGTACTTC.

CDR3 nucleotides: TGTGCCACGCAAATGGGGAGGGGCGCGAGTTCACCCCTCCACTTT. Protein sequence: CATQMGRGASSPLHF. V and J are TRBV7-9 and TRBJ1-6; D perhaps matches TRBD1 (5 bases). Looked up from germline, CDR1 is SEHNR and CDR2 is FQNEAQ (reference sequence). The CDR3 consists of 15 residues. V lost 10 bases and J lost 9, with 22 bases in between.

V usage is TRBV19 and J usage is TRBJ2-3; 9 nucleotides agree with TRBD1. The V gene end was trimmed by 5 bases and the J gene end by 1 base; junction bases not matched to a gene: 4. The CDR3 consists of 15 residues. Germline V gene sequence: CDR1 LNHDA, CDR2 SQIVND (reference sequence). The DNA for the CDR3 is TGTGCCAGTAGTGGGGACAGGGCGGGCACAGATACGCAGTATTTT. This encodes CASSGDRAGTDTQYF.

CDR3 sequence reads: CASSDSDALNTEAFF. CDR3 in DNA: TGTGCCAGCAGTGACAGCGACGCGCTGAACACTGAAGCTTTCTTT. The chain couples TRBV27 to TRBJ1-1; D may be TRBD1 (5 bases). CDR3 size: 15 residues. The V end lost 5 bases, the J end lost 0 bases, and 13 bases lay between the germline ends. Germline V gene sequence: CDR1 MNHEY, CDR2 SMNVEV (reference sequence).

The chain joins TRBV6-1 to TRBJ2-3, with TRBD2 matching over 12 bases. The CDR3 covers 14 residues. Germline CDR1 reads MNHNS; CDR2 reads SASEGT. The trim removed 1 base at V and 12 bases at J, leaving 5 bases unmatched. The CDR3 protein is CASSEGWTSGAQYF. CDR3 bases: TGTGCCAGCAGTGAAGGCTGGACTAGCGGGGCACAGTATTTT.

The V and J genes are TRBV10-3 and TRBJ1-2, with 10 nucleotides matching TRBD1. CDR3 size: 15 residues. V trimming: 7 bases; J trimming: 5 bases; junction bases outside the gene matches: 10. The germline gives CDR1 ENHRY, CDR2 SYGVKD. This chain's CDR3 is CAIKGTGEGSYGYTF. The DNA for the CDR3 is TGTGCCATCAAGGGGACAGGGGAAGGGTCTTATGGCTACACCTTC.

The chain joins TRBV19 to TRBJ1-1, with D tentatively TRBD1 (6 bases). This CDR3 comprises 14 residues. V shed 6 bases and J shed 1 base, with 12 bases lying between them. Germline V gene sequence: CDR1 LNHDA, CDR2 SQIVND (reference sequence). CDR3 in DNA: TGTGCCAGTAGCCCACAGGGAAGGAACACTGAAGCTTTCTTT. Residues: CASSPQGRNTEAFF.

The chain carries TRBV5-1 and TRBJ2-5, with TRBD2 matching over 11 bases. V gave up 4 bases and J gave up 1 base; unmatched junction bases: 9. Germline CDR1 and CDR2: SGHRS and YFSETQ. The CDR3 is 17 amino acids. CDR3 sequence (DNA): TGCGCCAGCAGCCGGTCAGTGGGACTAGCGGTCCAAGAGACCCAGTACTTC. Amino acid sequence: CASSRSVGLAVQETQYF.

J is TRBJ2-5 and V is TRBV21-1; the table's TRBD2 call for D was not verified on the DNA. TRBV21-1 is described as a pseudogene. There are 15 residues in the CDR3. CDR3 sequence reads: CASSTVVAGEETQYF. The CDR3 DNA reads TGTGCCAGCAGCACCGTGGTAGCGGGGGAGGAGACCCAGTACTTC.

The rearrangement uses TRBV5-1 and TRBJ2-2; D possibly corresponds to TRBD1 (6 bases). The length of the CDR3 is 15 residues. Per the germline V gene, CDR1 is SGHRS and CDR2 is YFSETQ. Trimming removed 4 bases at V and 4 bases at J, with 14 bases between. This chain's CDR3 is CASSTITGLTGELFF. The CDR3 coding sequence is TGCGCCAGCAGCACTATTACAGGGCTCACCGGGGAGCTGTTTTTT.

The gene calls are TRBV5-1 and TRBJ1-4; D call uncertain. Trimming took off 5 bases at V and 8 bases at J, with 16 bases between the two ends. Per the germline V gene, CDR1 is SGHRS and CDR2 is YFSETQ. The CDR3 length is 14 residues. The CDR3 is CASSLSGIEEKLFF. CDR3 nucleotide sequence: TGCGCCAGCAGTTTATCAGGTATCGAAGAAAAACTGTTTTTT.

The V call is TRBV27, the J call TRBJ1-2, with TRBD1 identical over 7 bases. The CDR3 length is 13 residues. Germline V gives CDR1 MNHEY, CDR2 SMNVEV (reference sequence). Germline trimming cut 6 bases from V and 8 bases from J; bases unmatched to any gene: 9. CDR3: CASSGTARRGYTF. In DNA, the CDR3 is TGTGCCAGCAGCGGGACAGCCAGGAGGGGCTACACCTTC.